The 29 T cell receptor beta chains presented below share a single source sample, sequenced in a study of CD8+ T cells in alopecia areata. As the sequencing template, cDNA was produced by extracting RNA and reverse transcribing it. Clones were read by immunoSEQ multiplex PCR, and TCRdb kept only the in-frame ones, dropping some. Of 90,000 to 100,000 clones in the sample, about 40% were seen once. Sequenced sample: CD4+ T cells sorted from blood. These receptors all come from a human donor with alopecia areata.

This chain links TRBV18 with TRBJ2-2; TRBD2 matches 8 bases. There are 16 residues in the CDR3. Germline CDR1 KGHSH, CDR2 LQKENI. Unmatched junction bases numbered 8, after V lost 3 bases and J lost 5 bases. The CDR3 DNA reads as TGTGCCAGCTCACCGTCCGGGACTAGAAAGACCGGGGAGCTGTTTTTT. Its translation: CASSPSGTRKTGELFF.

The chain is built from TRBV2 and TRBJ2-7; no clear D. The V gene's germline CDR1 is SNHLY and CDR2 FYNNEI. V shed 2 bases and J shed 5 bases, with 7 bases lying between them. This CDR3 spans 12 amino acids. This chain's CDR3 is CASSEPLHEQYF. CDR3 sequence (DNA): TGTGCCAGCAGTGAACCCCTGCACGAGCAGTACTTC.

To note about this clone: Within the sample, other DNA sequences also encode this same CDR3. In DNA, the CDR3 is TGCGCCAGCAGCTTGGCCACAGGGGGAAATCAGCCCCAGCATTTT. Residues: CASSLATGGNQPQHF. V and J are TRBV5-1 and TRBJ1-5; 8 bases line up with TRBD1. CDR3 length: 15 amino acids. Trimming cost V 0 bases and J 4 bases; bases outside gene matches: 3. Germline V gene data show CDR1 as SGHRS and CDR2 as YFSETQ.

This rearrangement joins TRBV20-1 to TRBJ2-2; D is ambiguous. The germline V and J ends were trimmed by 2 bases and 8 bases, with 6 bases remaining between them. Germline assignment: CDR1 DFQATT and CDR2 SNEGSKA (reference sequence). This CDR3 is 11 amino acids long. The CDR3 DNA reads as TGCAGTGCTAGAAATTGGGGGGAGCTGTTTTTT. Translating it yields CSARNWGELFF.

The genes are TRBV11-2 and TRBJ2-4; a weak D match, TRBD1 (6 bases). This CDR3 has 15 amino acids. Germline values: CDR1 SGHAT, CDR2 FQNNGV. V lost 2 bases to trimming and J lost 6 bases, with 14 bases between them. Here the CDR3 reads CASSLSTGHGNIQYF. The CDR3 DNA reads as TGTGCCAGCAGCTTAAGTACGGGACACGGAAACATTCAGTACTTC.

This chain uses TRBV29-1 with TRBJ1-3; D unclear. V was clipped by 1 base and J by 0 bases, with 10 bases between them. Germline CDR1 SQVTM, CDR2 ANQGSEA. CDR3 size: 15 residues. CDR3 loop: CSVEVAGYSGNTIYF. CDR3 in DNA: TGCAGCGTTGAAGTCGCAGGATACTCTGGAAACACCATATATTTT.

The CDR3 region has the DNA TGCAGCGTGCAAAGCGCACAACATCGTGGAACCGGGGAGCTGTTTTTT. Residues: CSVQSAQHRGTGELFF. V and J are TRBV29-1 and TRBJ2-2; no definite D call. With 6 bases removed from V and 5 bases from J, the gap between germline ends came to 22 bases. The CDR3 spans 16 residues. Germline CDR1 is SQVTM and CDR2 is ANQGSEA.

In its sample, this clone was seen a few times. The junction departs from the called germline gene at one end, perhaps through a read error. V is TRBV28 and J is TRBJ1-1, with D possibly being TRBD1 (6 bases). Germline-derived CDR1 and CDR2 are MDHEN and SYDVKM. This CDR3 spans 16 amino acids. CDR3 coding DNA: TGTGCCAGCAGTTTATTGGGAGGTGGGGGGGACACCGAAGCTTTCTTT. It codes for CASSLLGGGGDTEAFF.

The CDR3 protein is CASRQGGQGDQYTQYF. In DNA, the CDR3 is TGCGCCAGCAGACAAGGAGGACAGGGGGATCAATATACGCAGTATTTT. The chain joins TRBV5-1 to TRBJ2-3; TRBD1 matches at 10 bases. After removal of 5 bases from V and 7 bases from J, the junction contained 13 bases not matched to a gene. The CDR3 runs to 16 residues. Germline V gene data show CDR1 as SGHRS and CDR2 as YFSETQ.

This chain links TRBV4-1 with TRBJ2-5; 11 bases are shared with TRBD2. The V and J ends lost 4 bases and 2 bases, in that order; junction bases with no gene match: 3. Germline values: CDR1 MGHRA, CDR2 YSYEKL. The CDR3 runs to 15 residues. CDR3 residues: CASSRGTSGQETQYF. The DNA of the CDR3 is TGCGCCAGCAGCCGAGGGACTAGCGGACAAGAGACCCAGTACTTC.

This clone was counted only a few times. The rearrangement links TRBV29-1 to TRBJ2-7, with D unresolved. The length of the CDR3 is 13 residues. The germline CDR1 and CDR2 sequences are SQVTM and ANQGSEA. Trimming pared 1 base from V and 6 bases from J, leaving 13 bases between. The CDR3 loop is CSVEVGPKSEQYF. CDR3 DNA sequence: TGCAGCGTTGAAGTGGGCCCGAAGAGCGAGCAGTACTTC.

In this sample, this clone turned up a few times. The rearrangement joins TRBV11-2 to TRBJ2-7, with 10 bases matching TRBD1. The germline V gene encodes CDR1 SGHAT and CDR2 FQNNGV. V lost 5 bases, J lost 10 bases, and 11 bases stayed unmatched. CDR3 size: 14 residues. The CDR3: CASSPRDRGIAQYF. Here the CDR3 DNA reads TGTGCCAGCAGCCCCCGGGACAGGGGCATTGCTCAGTACTTC.

This clone was detected a few times. This rearrangement joins TRBV30 to TRBJ2-1, with 8 bases identical to TRBD2. Per germline, CDR1 GTSNPN and CDR2 SVGIG (reference sequence). The CDR3 is made up of 14 amino acids. Losses at the gene ends were 6 bases for V and 0 bases for J; bases not matched to a gene: 4. The DNA of the CDR3 is TGTGCCTGCATGAGCGGGAGCTCCTACAATGAGCAGTTCTTC. It encodes CACMSGSSYNEQFF.

CDR3 residues: CSVADGLLGNQPQHF. The CDR3 DNA reads as TGCAGCGTAGCGGACGGGTTGCTGGGCAATCAGCCCCAGCATTTT. This chain joins TRBV29-1 and TRBJ1-5; D not certain. Germline assignment: CDR1 SQVTM and CDR2 ANQGSEA. The CDR3 is made up of 15 amino acids. Trimming removed 6 bases from V and 2 bases from J, with 17 bases in between.

The rearrangement joins TRBV29-1 to TRBJ2-1, with D tentatively TRBD2 (5 bases). Looked up from germline, CDR1 is SQVTM and CDR2 is ANQGSEA. Trimming took off 4 bases at V and 1 base at J, with 11 bases between the two ends. The CDR3 contains 14 residues. CDR3 residues: CSVGPSGSYNEQFF. Written as DNA, the CDR3 is TGCAGCGTTGGTCCGAGCGGTTCCTACAATGAGCAGTTCTTC.

The chain links TRBV29-1 to TRBJ2-2; the match to TRBD2 covers 16 bases. CDR1 and CDR2 (germline): SQVTM, ANQGSEA. The CDR3 has 17 residues. The junction had 5 bases not matched to a gene; V was cut back by 7 bases and J by 0 bases. This chain's CDR3 is CSGKGLAGGPNTGELFF. For the CDR3, the DNA is TGCAGCGGAAAGGGACTAGCGGGGGGGCCGAACACCGGGGAGCTGTTTTTT.

This clone has a handful of counts. The chain has TRBV5-1 and TRBJ2-5, with D unresolved. V lost 0 bases and J 4 bases, leaving 7 bases between the germline ends. CDR1 is SGHRS and CDR2 is YFSETQ in the germline V gene. CDR3 length: 13 residues. The CDR3 region has the DNA TGCGCCAGCAGCTTGGCGGCAGGAGAGACCCAGTACTTC. Its translation is CASSLAAGETQYF.

This clone was counted once. The chain carries TRBV6-6 and TRBJ1-5, with D unclear. This CDR3 comprises 14 residues. Germline V CDR1 and CDR2: MNHNY, SVGAGI (reference sequence). V was shortened by 0 bases and J by 5 bases, with 8 bases between the two germline ends. Here the CDR3 DNA reads TGTGCCAGCAGTTACTCAGGGCAGGATCAGCCCCAGCATTTT. It specifies CASSYSGQDQPQHF.

The CDR3 DNA follows: TGTGCCAGCAGGGGGACCGGGACAGGGTTCAATGAGCAGTTCTTC. Its translation: CASRGTGTGFNEQFF. This chain links TRBV2 with TRBJ2-1; 9 bases map to TRBD1. V lost 6 bases, J lost 6 bases, and 9 bases stayed unmatched. The CDR3 has 15 amino acids. Germline V gene lookup returns CDR1 SNHLY and CDR2 FYNNEI.

The chain uses TRBV27 and TRBJ2-4; 11 positions agree with TRBD2. V lost 6 bases, J lost 6 bases, and 22 bases stayed unmatched. CDR1 MNHEY and CDR2 SMNVEV come from the germline V gene (reference sequence). This CDR3 contains 20 residues. DNA of the CDR3: TGTGCCAGCAGCTCTCCTACCCCTCGGACTAGCGGGCTGTGGGGAAACATTCAGTACTTC. Translating gives CASSSPTPRTSGLWGNIQYF.

The chain has TRBV7-9 and TRBJ2-5; 7 bases are shared with TRBD2. Germline CDR1 reads SEHNR; CDR2 reads FQNEAQ (reference sequence). CDR3 length: 17 residues. The junction had 10 bases not matched to a gene; V was cut back by 1 base and J by 2 bases. The CDR3 DNA sequence: TGTGCCAGCAGCTTAGAGTTCACGGGGGGACTACAAGAGACCCAGTACTTC. Translating it yields CASSLEFTGGLQETQYF.

This clone came up a few times. The rearrangement joins TRBV28 to TRBJ2-1, with TRBD2 matching 8 bases. The trim removed 1 base at V and 7 bases at J, leaving 9 bases unmatched. This CDR3 comprises 16 residues. CDR1 and CDR2 from the germline V gene are MDHEN and SYDVKM. CDR3 sequence: CASSLLTPRGGNEQFF. The CDR3 DNA reads as TGTGCCAGCAGTTTATTAACCCCCCGGGGGGGGAATGAGCAGTTCTTC.

V gene TRBV27 combines with J gene TRBJ1-2; no reliable D call. Germline CDR1 reads MNHEY; CDR2 reads SMNVEV (reference sequence). Trimming shortened V by 4 bases and J by 4 bases, and 10 bases separated the two germline ends. This CDR3 comprises 13 residues. The CDR3: CASSSAGFYGYTF. The CDR3 DNA follows: TGTGCCAGCAGTTCGGCGGGGTTCTATGGCTACACCTTC.

The V and J genes are TRBV2 and TRBJ2-1; tentatively, D is TRBD1 (6 bases). Germline V lookup: CDR1 SNHLY, CDR2 FYNNEI. V was shortened by 7 bases and J by 0 bases, with 7 bases between the two germline ends. This CDR3 spans 13 amino acids. The CDR3 here is CASIQGSYNEQFF. In DNA, the CDR3 is TGTGCCAGCATACAGGGCTCCTACAATGAGCAGTTCTTC.

J is TRBJ2-3 and V is TRBV28; D is ambiguous. The V end lost 4 bases, the J end lost 6 bases, and 2 bases lay between the germline ends. CDR1 and CDR2 from the germline V gene are MDHEN and SYDVKM. The CDR3 covers 10 residues. The CDR3 DNA reads as TGTGCCAGCAGTTCCGATACGCAGTATTTT. Protein product: CASSSDTQYF.

This chain uses TRBV27 with TRBJ2-7; 7 nucleotides line up with TRBD1. Germline lookup yields CDR1 MNHEY and CDR2 SMNVEV (reference sequence). Unmatched junction bases numbered 16, after V lost 5 bases and J lost 6 bases. The CDR3 covers 16 residues. CDR3 nucleotides: TGTGCCAGCAGTCTCCGATTCCTCGACAGGGCTGGCGAGCAGTACTTC. It is translated as CASSLRFLDRAGEQYF.

This clone has just a few counts. The chain carries TRBV30 and TRBJ1-5; no definite D call. The CDR3 runs to 16 residues. The ends were cut back, 3 bases at V and 0 bases at J, with 15 bases in the middle. Germline CDR1 reads GTSNPN; CDR2 reads SVGIG (reference sequence). CDR3 bases: TGTGCCTGGAGCCATAGGTGGGATTATAGCAATCAGCCCCAGCATTTT. Protein product: CAWSHRWDYSNQPQHF.

This clone was seen a single time. The CDR3, as DNA: TGCAGCGTTGTGGGGACAGGGAGATTTTTTCGCGAGCAGTACTTC. Translation: CSVVGTGRFFREQYF. The V call is TRBV29-1, the J call TRBJ2-7; 9 positions match TRBD1. V dropped 4 bases and J dropped 6; count of bases not matched to a gene: 13. The CDR3 extends over 15 amino acids. CDR1 and CDR2 from the germline V gene are SQVTM and ANQGSEA.

This clone turned up a few times. The genes are TRBV19 and TRBJ2-7; D remains ambiguous. Trimming shortened V by 3 bases and J by 7 bases, and 19 bases separated the two germline ends. The CDR3 contains 15 residues. Germline CDR1 is LNHDA and CDR2 is SQIVND (reference sequence). In DNA, the CDR3 is TGTGCCAGTAGTATCAGTCTCGGTCCCGCTGGGGAGCAGTACTTC. Translating gives CASSISLGPAGEQYF.